A selection of T cell receptor beta chains follows, all from one sample in a study of T-cell reconstitution after alpha-beta-depleted transplantation in children. TCRdb reanalysed the PCR reads using MiXCR and keeps one entry per CDR3 protein. In the table there are about 610,000 distinct CDR3 sequences, 10% to 13% of which are singletons. This specimen consisted of PBMCs from the stem cell graft donor, obtained from the stem cell graft. The receptors derive from a human donor who donated a stem cell graft to a child with acute myeloid leukemia. Both conserved end residues are part of each CDR3. D genes are given only for firm matches. Clone size appears in some rows only: once, few, many, or a class for an expanded clone.

V gene	CDR3 length	clone size	D gene	J gene	CDR3 protein	CDR3 DNA
TRBV2	15	many	TRBD2	TRBJ2-5	CASRGTSGSQETQYF	TGTGCCAGCAGGGGGACTAGCGGGAGCCAAGAGACCCAGTACTTC
TRBV28	16	few	NA	TRBJ2-7	CASSYPGTASSYEQYF	TGTGCCAGCAGTTACCCAGGGACCGCTAGCTCCTACGAGCAGTACTTC
TRBV7-8	16	few	TRBD1	TRBJ1-6	CATYGAGTEFNSPLHF	TGTGCCACCTACGGAGCGGGGACAGAGTTTAATTCACCCCTCCACTTT
TRBV11-2	14	few	TRBD2	TRBJ2-7	CATQIRAGLYEQYF	TGTGCCACCCAAATTAGAGCGGGACTTTACGAGCAGTACTTC
TRBV10-3	14	many	TRBD2	TRBJ2-7	CAISERAGWDEQYF	TGTGCCATCAGTGAAAGAGCGGGATGGGACGAGCAGTACTTC
TRBV29-1	15	many	TRBD2	TRBJ2-7	CSVETAGGPLYEQYF	TGCAGCGTTGAAACTGCGGGAGGGCCCTTATACGAGCAGTACTTC
TRBV20-1	14	many	TRBD1	TRBJ1-4	CSARRDRSNEKLFF	TGCAGTGCTAGAAGGGACAGAAGCAATGAAAAACTGTTTTTT
TRBV4-3	14	many	TRBD1	TRBJ1-4	CASSQVSTGVKLFF	TGCGCCAGCAGCCAAGTATCAACAGGGGTGAAACTGTTTTTT
TRBV6-1	15	few	TRBD1	TRBJ2-7	CASRPLRDREYEQYF	TGTGCCAGCAGACCCCTGCGGGACAGGGAATACGAGCAGTACTTC
TRBV6-5	14	many	TRBD1	TRBJ1-5	CASTFGQGDQPQHF	TGTGCCAGCACTTTCGGACAGGGAGATCAGCCCCAGCATTTT
TRBV6-6	12	many	TRBD1	TRBJ1-2	CAIDRENYGYTF	TGTGCCATCGACAGGGAAAACTATGGCTACACCTTC
TRBV12-3/TRBV12-4	13	few	NA	TRBJ2-7	CASSTDRSYEQYF	TGTGCCAGCAGTACGGACAGATCCTACGAGCAGTACTTC
TRBV12-3/TRBV12-4	14	many	TRBD1	TRBJ2-2	CAIKDRGRAGELFF	TGTGCCATCAAGGACAGGGGTAGGGCCGGGGAGCTGTTTTTT
TRBV20-1	13	many	NA	TRBJ2-5	CSATKGGKETQYF	TGCAGTGCTACAAAAGGGGGGAAGGAGACCCAGTACTTC
TRBV29-1	14	few	TRBD1	TRBJ1-2	CSVNQGTGLSGYTF	TGCAGCGTTAATCAGGGGACAGGGCTCTCGGGCTACACCTTC
TRBV20-1	15	NA	NA	TRBJ1-6	CSGGTESSYNSPLHF	TGCAGTGGCGGGACGGAGAGCTCCTATAATTCACCCCTCCACTTT
TRBV12-3/TRBV12-4	15	many	NA	TRBJ1-3	CASSYRTDRGNTIYF	TGTGCCAGCAGTTATCGGACGGATCGAGGAAACACCATATATTTT
TRBV7-2	13	few	NA	TRBJ2-5	CASSMVPQETQYF	TGTGCCAGCAGCATGGTCCCTCAAGAGACCCAGTACTTC
TRBV29-1	15	NA	TRBD2	TRBJ2-1	CSVVDRLAGGYEQFF	TGCAGCGTTGTGGACCGACTAGCGGGAGGGTATGAGCAGTTCTTC
TRBV20-1	13	few	NA	TRBJ2-5	CSARWVSRETQYF	TGCAGTGCTAGGTGGGTCTCCAGGGAGACCCAGTACTTC
TRBV28	16	NA	TRBD2	TRBJ2-7	CASSLLRAGGPQEQYF	TGTGCCAGCAGTTTACTTAGAGCGGGAGGGCCTCAGGAGCAGTACTTC
TRBV15	21	few	TRBD1	TRBJ2-1	CATSRDLGTGKTLGSYNEQFF	TGTGCCACCAGCAGAGATCTCGGGACAGGTAAAACCTTGGGCTCCTACAATGAGCAGTTCTTC
TRBV7-2	13	many	NA	TRBJ1-6	CASSAPGSSPLHF	TGTGCCAGCAGCGCGCCGGGGAGTTCACCCCTCCACTTT
TRBV2	15	many	NA	TRBJ1-5	CASEGGLYSNQPQHF	TGTGCCAGCGAAGGGGGGCTTTATAGCAATCAGCCCCAGCATTTT
TRBV29-1	13	few	NA	TRBJ2-7	CSVGNRGGYEQYF	TGCAGCGTCGGCAACAGGGGGGGCTACGAGCAGTACTTC
TRBV27	15	few	NA	TRBJ2-7	CASSLLVRGAYEQYF	TGTGCCAGCAGTTTATTAGTCCGCGGAGCCTACGAGCAGTACTTC
TRBV7-9	13	few	NA	TRBJ1-2	CASSPPGRYGYTF	TGTGCCAGCAGCCCTCCGGGTCGCTATGGCTACACCTTC
TRBV5-1	16	NA	NA	TRBJ2-6	CASSTGQPSGANVLTF	TGCGCCAGCAGCACCGGACAGCCCTCTGGGGCCAACGTCCTGACTTTC
TRBV27	16	few	TRBD2	TRBJ2-1	CASSPGSAGAYNEQFF	TGTGCCAGCAGTCCGGGTTCTGCGGGGGCCTACAATGAGCAGTTCTTC
TRBV20-1	14	few	NA	TRBJ2-3	CSVKRPAYTDTQYF	TGCAGTGTCAAGCGGCCCGCCTACACAGATACGCAGTATTTT
TRBV20-1	15	few	TRBD2	TRBJ2-7	CSAPRTSGATYEQYF	TGCAGTGCCCCCCGGACTAGCGGGGCTACCTACGAGCAGTACTTC
TRBV28	16	NA	TRBD1	TRBJ2-3	CASSLIGQASTDTQYF	TGTGCCAGCAGTTTAATCGGACAGGCTAGCACAGATACGCAGTATTTT
TRBV7-2	14	NA	TRBD2	TRBJ2-7	CASSLVREVGEQYF	TGTGCCAGCAGCTTAGTGCGGGAGGTCGGCGAGCAGTACTTC
TRBV5-1	16	few	NA	TRBJ2-3	CASSQRGQTSTDTQYF	TGCGCCAGCAGCCAGCGGGGACAAACTAGCACAGATACGCAGTATTTT
TRBV20-1	17	once	TRBD2	TRBJ2-3	CSARDPTGLLKTDTQYF	TGCAGTGCTAGAGATCCCACGGGACTACTTAAAACAGATACGCAGTATTTT
TRBV7-2	16	NA	TRBD2	TRBJ2-1	CASSYLAGGPWNEQFF	TGTGCCAGCAGTTATCTAGCGGGAGGTCCTTGGAATGAGCAGTTCTTC
TRBV7-3	14	many	NA	TRBJ2-3	CASSLPAVTDTQYF	TGTGCCAGCAGCTTACCAGCGGTCACAGATACGCAGTATTTT
TRBV7-2	17	NA	TRBD2	TRBJ2-5	CASSSTLAGAVVETQYF	TGTGCCAGCAGCTCGACCCTAGCGGGGGCCGTTGTGGAGACCCAGTACTTC
TRBV7-2	15	NA	NA	TRBJ2-5	CARSAPGIGGETQYF	TGTGCCCGCTCCGCGCCGGGGATCGGTGGGGAGACCCAGTACTTC
TRBV29-1	17	many	NA	TRBJ2-2	CSVALTVTTLNTGELFF	TGCAGCGTTGCCTTGACGGTGACCACGTTGAACACCGGGGAGCTGTTTTTT
TRBV11-2	16	many	TRBD2	TRBJ2-1	CASSSRTSGAYNEQFF	TGTGCCAGCAGCTCACGGACTAGCGGGGCCTACAATGAGCAGTTCTTC
TRBV20-1	10	many	NA	TRBJ2-3	CSAMLDTQYF	TGCAGTGCTATGTTAGATACGCAGTATTTT
TRBV12-3/TRBV12-4	14	once	NA	TRBJ1-1	CASRRTGLNTEAFF	TGTGCCAGCAGGAGGACGGGTCTAAACACTGAAGCTTTCTTT
TRBV7-2	13	few	NA	TRBJ1-2	CASSLEGTYGYTF	TGTGCCAGCAGCTTAGAGGGAACCTATGGCTACACCTTC
TRBV7-8	15	few	TRBD2	TRBJ2-3	CARLRGLDSTDTQYF	TGTGCCAGACTTCGGGGACTAGATAGCACAGATACGCAGTATTTT
TRBV6-4	14	NA	TRBD1	TRBJ2-3	CASSGEGGADAQYF	TGTGCCAGCAGTGGAGAAGGGGGCGCAGATGCGCAGTATTTT
TRBV7-9	13	few	NA	TRBJ2-7	CASSFGAAYEQYF	TGTGCCAGCAGCTTCGGGGCCGCCTACGAGCAGTACTTC
TRBV12-3/TRBV12-4	13	few	NA	TRBJ2-2	CASSFALTGELFF	TGTGCCAGCAGTTTTGCTCTCACCGGGGAGCTGTTTTTT
TRBV6-5	14	many	TRBD1	TRBJ1-2	CASSYVGQYYGYTF	TGTGCCAGCAGTTATGTGGGACAGTATTATGGCTACACCTTC